The present T cell receptor beta chain was sequenced within a study of CD8+ T cells in alopecia areata. Stated treatment: oral pan-JAK inhibitor, 5-10 mg twice daily. Trimming pared 0 bases from V and 0 bases from J, leaving 12 bases between. The V gene's germline CDR1 is LNHNV and CDR2 YYDKDF (reference sequence). The length of the CDR3 is 17 residues. Study conclusions and caveats: Tofacitinib did not eliminate many expanded lesional clones from scalp or blood.

In the case of this clone: Its target is unknown.

TCR sequencing used cDNA made by reverse transcription of extracted RNA. Clones were sequenced by immunoSEQ multiplex PCR, and TCRdb holds only the in-frame ones, with some missing. The repertoire holds about 180,000 clones, with approximately 51% as singletons. The specimen was CD8+ T cells sorted from blood, collected around week 53, from a patient treated with tofacitinib. The clonotype comes from a human donor with alopecia areata. The rearrangement joins TRBV15 to TRBJ1-3; no definite D call. The CDR3 is CATSRDGARSSGNTIYF. The CDR3 DNA follows: TGTGCCACCAGCAGAGACGGCGCTCGGAGCTCTGGAAACACCATATATTTT.